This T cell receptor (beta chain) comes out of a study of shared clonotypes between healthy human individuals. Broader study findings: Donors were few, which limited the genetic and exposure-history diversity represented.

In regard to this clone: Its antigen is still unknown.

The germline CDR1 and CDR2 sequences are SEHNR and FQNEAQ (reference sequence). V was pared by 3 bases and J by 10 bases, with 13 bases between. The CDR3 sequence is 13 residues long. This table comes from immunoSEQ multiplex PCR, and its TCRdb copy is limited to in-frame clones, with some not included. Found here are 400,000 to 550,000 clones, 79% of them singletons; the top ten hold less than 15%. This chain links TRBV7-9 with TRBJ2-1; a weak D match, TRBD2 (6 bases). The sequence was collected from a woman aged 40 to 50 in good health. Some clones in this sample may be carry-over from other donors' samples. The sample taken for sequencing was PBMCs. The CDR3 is CASSLTDAGEQFF. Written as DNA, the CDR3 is TGTGCCAGCAGCTTGACAGACGCGGGGGAGCAGTTCTTC.